This TCR beta chain was captured in a study of cytomegalovirus exposure and HLA in healthy donors. It was with 60 Vbeta and 13 Jbeta primers that the PCR ran. Profiling relied on immunoSEQ multiplex PCR, and the TCRdb table lists in-frame clones only, not all of them. In total, the table holds 180,000 or so clones. CDR1 is MGHRA and CDR2 is YSYEKL in the germline V gene. The V and J ends lost 1 base and 1 base respectively, with 10 bases between them. This CDR3 is built from 15 residues. Source material: PBMCs. This clonotype was obtained from a woman aged 18-29 years in good health and CMV-seropositive. This chain connects TRBV4-1 to TRBJ1-1, with D maybe TRBD1 (6 bases). The CDR3 reads CASSQVDRRNTEAFF. CDR3 nucleotides: TGCGCCAGCAGCCAAGTGGACAGACGGAACACTGAAGCTTTCTTT.